The rows below give T cell receptor beta chains drawn from one sample of a study of cytomegalovirus exposure and HLA in healthy donors. Assay used: immunoSEQ multiplex PCR; TCRdb lists only in-frame clones, some missing. The sample lists 180,000 or so clones, roughly four fifths occurring once. The sequenced sample consisted of PBMCs. The receptor source for this set is a male donor in good health and CMV-seronegative. Each CDR3 is given with its conserved first and last residue.

CDR3	J	V
CASSGQRNLLGYTF	TRBJ1-2	TRBV5-4
CASSQGAGGQRSYNEQFF	TRBJ2-1	TRBV4-1
CASSGLAGYAGEQFF	TRBJ2-1	TRBV25-1
CASSTSPLWLYGYTF	TRBJ1-2	TRBV28
CASSPYSGGLSYEQYF	TRBJ2-7	TRBV9
CASSPTGGGNSPLHF	TRBJ1-6	TRBV5-1
CASSQVLAGGPYEQFF	TRBJ2-1	TRBV4-3
CASSFDEDSSYEQYF	TRBJ2-7	TRBV27
CASSYLQGNTIYF	TRBJ1-3	TRBV6-6
CAWSGDPTGREQYF	TRBJ2-7	TRBV30
CASSTQGLAGGLTQYF	TRBJ2-3	TRBV19
CASSQGQGALAFF	TRBJ1-1	TRBV6-5
CTIGTGGPETQYF	TRBJ2-5	TRBV28
CASSLQGHNQPQHF	TRBJ1-5	TRBV27
CASSFWGSNEKLFF	TRBJ1-4	TRBV6-5
CASSWTGGNQPQHF	TRBJ1-5	TRBV28
CASEEGSMNTEAFF	TRBJ1-1	TRBV5-4
CASSFGSSGSSDTQYF	TRBJ2-3	TRBV7-8
CASSPSWTVLNTEAFF	TRBJ1-1	TRBV5-6
CASLRRFTDTQYF	TRBJ2-3	TRBV6-6
CASSFRETQYF	TRBJ2-5	TRBV5-1
CASSEGLLWAHYEQYF	TRBJ2-7	TRBV2
CASSPQESTDTQYF	TRBJ2-3	TRBV18
CASSLTAGAVTGELFF	TRBJ2-2	TRBV27